These 17 T cell receptor beta chains came from one sample sequenced in a study of cytomegalovirus exposure and HLA in healthy donors. Only in-frame clones appear in the TCRdb table, and some are missing; sequencing was by immunoSEQ multiplex PCR. The sample has about 130,000 clones, about 88% seen once; the top ten hold approximately 9.2%. Sample: PBMCs. Receptor source: a woman aged 18 to 35 in good health and CMV-seropositive.

The V call is TRBV14, the J call TRBJ2-5; 7 nucleotides align to TRBD1. The CDR3 contains 16 residues. With V trimmed by 4 bases and J by 2 bases, 10 bases remained unmatched. The germline CDR1 and CDR2 sequences are SGHDN and FVKESK. The DNA for the CDR3 is TGTGCCAGCAGCCCTTTAGGGACAGCTTCTCAAGAGACCCAGTACTTC. It yields the protein CASSPLGTASQETQYF. Together with reference TRBV14 and TRBJ2-5, the CDR3 gives the full variable domain: EAGVTQFPSHSVIEKGQTVTLRCDPISGHDNLYWYRRVMGKEIKFLLHFVKESKQDESGMPNNRFLAERTGGTYSTLKVQPAELEDSGVYFCASSPLGTASQETQYFGPGTRLLVL.

V and J are TRBV5-6 and TRBJ1-6; D is uncertain. The ends were cut back, 0 bases at V and 2 bases at J, with 9 bases in the middle. Germline CDR1 reads SGHDT; CDR2 reads YYEEEE. CDR3 length equals 16 residues. The CDR3 protein is CASSLGREPYNSPLHF. DNA for the CDR3: TGTGCCAGCAGCTTGGGGAGGGAACCCTATAATTCACCCCTCCACTTT.

This chain connects TRBV27 to TRBJ2-7; 8 bases align to TRBD1. Germline V lookup: CDR1 MNHEY, CDR2 SMNVEV (reference sequence). The CDR3 sequence is 15 residues long. The junction had 8 bases not matched to a gene; V was cut back by 2 bases and J by 5 bases. The CDR3 is CASSLNDRGPHEQYF. The CDR3 nucleotides read TGTGCCAGCAGTTTAAACGACAGGGGCCCCCACGAGCAGTACTTC.

This chain links TRBV19 with TRBJ1-1; 9 bases line up with TRBD1. The V and J ends lost 7 bases and 1 base, in that order; junction bases with no gene match: 4. This CDR3 has 14 residues. Germline-derived CDR1 and CDR2 are LNHDA and SQIVND (reference sequence). DNA of the CDR3: TGTGCCAGTAACCTGGGACAGGGGAACACTGAAGCTTTCTTT. Its translation is CASNLGQGNTEAFF.

This sequence joins TRBV7-9 and TRBJ1-4, with D unresolved. Germline CDR1 and CDR2: SEHNR and FQNEAQ (reference sequence). The germline V and J ends were trimmed by 9 bases and 4 bases, with 18 bases remaining between them. The CDR3 consists of 15 residues. CDR3 nucleotide sequence: TGTGCCAGTACAGTCGGAGCGGGGATTAATGAAAAACTGTTTTTT. It specifies CASTVGAGINEKLFF.

This clone occurred once. V and J are TRBV11-2 and TRBJ2-7; 8 bases align to TRBD1. Germline CDR1 SGHAT, CDR2 FQNNGV. The CDR3 runs 15 residues. V lost 5 bases to trimming and J lost 3 bases; unmatched junction nucleotides: 9. CDR3 region: CASSQAYRGFYEQYF. CDR3 bases: TGTGCCAGCAGCCAGGCCTACAGGGGGTTCTACGAGCAGTACTTC.

This chain joins TRBV7-9 and TRBJ2-7; 7 nucleotides agree with TRBD1. The CDR3 runs 16 residues. Germline trimming cut 0 bases from V and 1 base from J; bases unmatched to any gene: 6. Germline V gene lookup returns CDR1 SEHNR and CDR2 FQNEAQ (reference sequence). The CDR3 protein is CASSLAQPGQSYEQYF. CDR3 DNA sequence: TGTGCCAGCAGCTTAGCCCAACCGGGACAGTCCTACGAGCAGTACTTC.

The chain combines TRBV5-1 with TRBJ2-1, with 8 bases matching TRBD1. J gave up 4 bases and V 4 bases, and 7 bases lay outside the gene matches. Germline V gene sequence: CDR1 SGHRS, CDR2 YFSETQ. The CDR3 runs 15 residues. The CDR3 coding sequence is TGCGCCAGCAGCCCAAGGACAGGGATGTACAATGAGCAGTTCTTC. Amino acids: CASSPRTGMYNEQFF.

The chain is built from TRBV9 and TRBJ1-3; 9 nucleotides line up with TRBD1. Germline V CDR1 and CDR2: SGDLS, YYNGEE. V lost 7 bases to trimming and J lost 4 bases; unmatched junction nucleotides: 0. The CDR3 runs 12 residues. The CDR3 sequence is CASGQGGNTIYF. DNA of the CDR3: TGTGCCAGCGGACAGGGGGGAAACACCATATATTTT.

V usage is TRBV19 and J usage is TRBJ1-6; D remains ambiguous. This CDR3 has 15 amino acids. The ends were cut back, 3 bases at V and 9 bases at J, with 15 bases in the middle. Germline CDR1 and CDR2: LNHDA and SQIVND (reference sequence). In nucleotides, the CDR3 is TGTGCCAGTAGTATGGATCTCCGGGGTGGTTCACCCCTCCACTTT. Translation: CASSMDLRGGSPLHF.

Written as DNA, the CDR3 is TGTGCCAGTAGTAACCGACAGGACCACTACGAGCAGTACTTC. Amino acids: CASSNRQDHYEQYF. The V call is TRBV19, the J call TRBJ2-7; D perhaps matches TRBD1 (6 bases). Germline CDR1 is LNHDA and CDR2 is SQIVND (reference sequence). This CDR3 has 14 residues. V was shortened by 4 bases and J by 3 bases, with 13 bases between the two germline ends.

CDR3: CATSRLPRRTGDGYTF. CDR3 sequence (DNA): TGTGCCACCAGCAGGTTACCTCGAAGGACAGGGGACGGCTACACCTTC. The rearrangement links TRBV15 to TRBJ1-2, with 9 positions matching TRBD1. Germline V gene lookup returns CDR1 LNHNV and CDR2 YYDKDF (reference sequence). The CDR3 runs 16 residues. Losses at the gene ends were 3 bases for V and 8 bases for J; bases not matched to a gene: 13.

J is TRBJ2-3 and V is TRBV11-2, with a tentative D call TRBD2 (6 bases). This CDR3 has 17 residues. Per germline, CDR1 SGHAT and CDR2 FQNNGV. Trimming removed 4 bases at V and 2 bases at J, with 19 bases between. The CDR3 protein is CASSYLIGGEFTDTQYF. The CDR3 nucleotides are TGTGCCAGCAGCTACCTTATTGGCGGGGAATTCACAGATACGCAGTATTTT. The whole variable domain, remainder taken from reference TRBV11-2 and TRBJ2-3, is EAGVAQSPRYKIIEKRQSVAFWCNPISGHATLYWYQQILGQGPKLLIQFQNNGVVDDSQLPKDRFSAERLKGVDSTLKIQPAKLEDSAVYLCASSYLIGGEFTDTQYFGPGTRLTVL.

The genes are TRBV6-1 and TRBJ2-5; maybe TRBD2 (6 bases). V dropped 6 bases and J dropped 2 bases, with 16 bases sitting between them. Germline V lookup: CDR1 MNHNS, CDR2 SASEGT. CDR3 length: 15 residues. This chain's CDR3 is CASRVPGLQQETQYF. For the CDR3, the DNA is TGTGCCAGCAGGGTCCCGGGACTCCAGCAAGAGACCCAGTACTTC.

The J gene is TRBJ2-1, the V gene TRBV11-3, with D hard to call. The V gene lost 4 bases and the J gene lost 3 bases, with 10 bases spanning the gap. The CDR3 is 14 residues long. CDR1 SGHNT and CDR2 YENEEA come from the germline V gene. This CDR3 is CASSSRGNYNEQFF. CDR3 bases: TGTGCCAGCAGCTCCCGCGGCAACTACAATGAGCAGTTCTTC.

The chain has TRBV30 and TRBJ1-1; no firm D call. Deletions cut 0 bases from V and 4 bases from J, with 15 bases between. From germline, CDR1 is GTSNPN and CDR2 SVGIG (reference sequence). The CDR3 has 15 residues. The CDR3 DNA follows: TGTGCCTGGAGTGTATCGTCAGGCCGTGGCACTGAAGCTTTCTTT. This sequence encodes CAWSVSSGRGTEAFF.

This chain connects TRBV4-2 to TRBJ2-7, with no clear D. Trimming took off 0 bases at V and 0 bases at J, with 9 bases between the two ends. The CDR3 is 15 amino acids. The V gene's germline CDR1 is LGHNA and CDR2 YNFKEQ. Here the CDR3 DNA reads TGTGCCAGCAGCCAAGATTACTCCGCCTCCTACGAGCAGTACTTC. Translation gives CASSQDYSASYEQYF.